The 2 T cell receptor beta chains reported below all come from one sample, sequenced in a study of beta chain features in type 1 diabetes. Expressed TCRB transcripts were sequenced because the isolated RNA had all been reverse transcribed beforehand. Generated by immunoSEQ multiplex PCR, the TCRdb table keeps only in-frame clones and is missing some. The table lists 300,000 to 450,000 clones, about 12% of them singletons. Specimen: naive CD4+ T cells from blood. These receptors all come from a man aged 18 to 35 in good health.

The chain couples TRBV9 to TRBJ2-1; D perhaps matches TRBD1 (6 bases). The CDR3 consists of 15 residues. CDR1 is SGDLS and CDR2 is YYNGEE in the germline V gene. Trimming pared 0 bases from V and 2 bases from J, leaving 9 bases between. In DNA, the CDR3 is TGTGCCAGCAGCGTAGGTTGGGGGCCCTACAATGAGCAGTTCTTC. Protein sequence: CASSVGWGPYNEQFF.

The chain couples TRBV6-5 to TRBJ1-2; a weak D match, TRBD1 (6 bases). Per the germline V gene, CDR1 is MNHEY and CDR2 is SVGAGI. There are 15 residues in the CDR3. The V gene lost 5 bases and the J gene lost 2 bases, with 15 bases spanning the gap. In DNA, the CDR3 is TGTGCCAGCAGTCGGGGTGGACAGACGAACTATGGCTACACCTTC. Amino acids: CASSRGGQTNYGYTF.